Given below is one T cell receptor beta chain in context. Its antigen is unknown. The CDR3 is 15 amino acids. V lost 0 bases to trimming and J lost 4 bases; unmatched junction nucleotides: 5. CDR1 is GTSNPN, CDR2 SVGIG, per germline (reference sequence). Profiling relied on immunoSEQ multiplex PCR, and the TCRdb table lists in-frame clones only, not all of them. The profile shows 56,000 or so clones, about 80% of them singletons. These data originate in a study of OX40 agonist ivuxolimab in advanced cancers. Study-wide background: The treatment was a fully human IgG2 OX40 agonist, ivuxolimab. Points from the study as a whole: Clonal expansion from baseline to week 6 occurred in both CD4+ and CD8+ T cells. Expanded clones were, on average, more numerous in CD8+ T cells than in CD4+.

This chain uses TRBV30 with TRBJ2-3; TRBD2 aligns across 9 bases. This sequence was found in an adult with an advanced solid tumor such as melanoma, head and neck, liver or kidney cancer. This material consisted of CD4+ or CD8+ T cells sorted from blood, taken in a trial of the OX40 agonist ivuxolimab. CDR3 DNA sequence: TGTGCCTGGAGTGTAGGGGCGGGGGGGCCAGATACGCAGTATTTT. Translation gives CAWSVGAGGPDTQYF.